The 4 T cell receptor beta chains in this list originate from one sample, sequenced in a study of T cells after yellow fever vaccination. In TCRdb, the 5' RACE reads were re-called with MiXCR into one record per CDR3 protein. The profile shows some 560,000 distinct CDR3 sequences, over 15% of them singletons. The sample consisted of PBMCs, taken 15 days after the yellow fever booster vaccination. These TCRs come from a man aged 30-40 years who received the YFV17D yellow fever vaccine.

The J gene is TRBJ2-4, the V gene TRBV5-5; 7 positions agree with TRBD1. CDR1 SGHKS and CDR2 YYEKEE come from the germline V gene (reference sequence). The CDR3 spans 14 residues. V lost 4 bases and J lost 5; bases outside the gene matches: 6. As DNA, the CDR3 is TGTGCCAGCAGCCGAGGGGGCGCGGAAAACATTCAGTACTTC. As protein: CASSRGGAENIQYF.

The genes are TRBV15 and TRBJ1-2; no clear D gene. Per the germline V gene, CDR1 is LNHNV and CDR2 is YYDKDF (reference sequence). CDR3 length: 15 amino acids. V shed 0 bases and J shed 4 bases, with 12 bases lying between them. The CDR3 spells CATSRDLGGPYGYTF. In DNA, the CDR3 is TGTGCCACCAGCAGAGATCTAGGCGGACCCTATGGCTACACCTTC.

The genes are TRBV20-1 and TRBJ2-7; the D is unclear. The CDR3 has 11 residues. From germline, CDR1 is DFQATT and CDR2 SNEGSKA (reference sequence). V dropped 5 bases and J dropped 3 bases, with 8 bases sitting between them. The CDR3 DNA reads TGCAGTGCTTCCTCTATCTACGAGCAGTACTTC. It codes for CSASSIYEQYF.

The chain carries TRBV7-8 and TRBJ2-5, with a weak D call TRBD2 (6 bases). In germline, CDR1 is SGHVS, CDR2 FQNEAQ. The V and J ends lost 5 bases and 4 bases respectively, with 8 bases between them. The CDR3 consists of 12 residues. The CDR3 spells CASSHGGETQYF. The CDR3 coding sequence is TGTGCCAGCAGCCACGGGGGAGAGACCCAGTACTTC.